A selection of T cell receptor beta chains follows, all from one sample in a study of CD8+ T cells in alopecia areata. Libraries were prepared by immunoSEQ multiplex PCR; TCRdb keeps only in-frame clonotypes and omits some of them. The sample consists of over 150,000 clones, roughly 50% of them appearing once. The sequenced sample was CD8+ T cells sorted from blood. These receptors were collected from a human donor in good health. The CDR3 runs from the conserved cysteine through the conserved F or W. A D gene is named only where the DNA matches it firmly. Clone sizes are given selectively: once, few, many, or a class where the clone is expanded.

v_call	j_call	d_call	clone_size	cdr3_aa	cdr3_nt
TRBV27	TRBJ2-7	TRBD2	NA	CASSRLAGSSYEQYF	TGTGCCAGCAGTCGACTAGCGGGGTCCTCCTACGAGCAGTACTTC
TRBV19	TRBJ2-5	NA	NA	CASSARTVRETQYF	TGTGCCAGTAGTGCTCGGACGGTGAGAGAGACCCAGTACTTC
TRBV2	TRBJ2-7	TRBD2	NA	CASRQRGGLNEQYF	TGTGCCAGCAGGCAGCGGGGGGGCCTCAACGAGCAGTACTTC
TRBV29-1	TRBJ1-1	NA	once	CSVDGDPSSTEAFF	TGCAGCGTTGATGGGGACCCCAGTTCCACTGAAGCTTTCTTT
TRBV27	TRBJ2-5	TRBD1	NA	CASRPSWDREETQYF	TGTGCCAGCAGGCCCTCGTGGGACAGGGAAGAGACCCAGTACTTC
TRBV27	TRBJ1-2	TRBD1	NA	CASSAGTGVRNTF	TGTGCCAGCAGTGCGGGGACAGGGGTCCGCAACACCTTC
TRBV5-8	TRBJ1-1	NA	few	CASSFRRPAFF	TGTGCCAGCAGCTTCCGGAGGCCGGCTTTCTTT
TRBV7-9	TRBJ1-1	NA	few	CASSLGQANTEAFF	TGTGCCAGCAGCTTAGGACAGGCCAACACTGAAGCTTTCTTT
TRBV13	TRBJ2-3	NA	NA	CASSFGWDTQYF	TGTGCCAGCAGCTTTGGATGGGATACGCAGTATTTT
TRBV6-1	TRBJ1-6	TRBD1	once	CASSGGTAPNSPLHF	TGTGCCAGCAGTGGAGGGACAGCCCCTAATTCACCCCTCCACTTT
TRBV13	TRBJ1-2	TRBD1	NA	CASSTNRDRGSNYGYTF	TGTGCCAGCAGCACCAACCGGGACAGGGGGTCAAACTATGGCTACACCTTC
TRBV6-4	TRBJ2-2	NA	medium-sized	CASSAGDTGELFF	TGTGCCAGCAGTGCAGGGGACACCGGGGAGCTGTTTTTT
TRBV5-5	TRBJ1-2	NA	many	CASSNPDSYGGYTF	TGTGCCAGCAGCAACCCCGACAGCTATGGAGGCTACACCTTC
TRBV6-5	TRBJ2-2	NA	NA	CASSYQLGPGELFF	TGTGCCAGCAGTTACCAGTTGGGGCCCGGGGAGCTGTTTTTT
TRBV7-2	TRBJ2-5	NA	NA	CASSLTPGETQYF	TGTGCCAGCAGCTTAACTCCTGGGGAGACCCAGTACTTC
TRBV6-5	TRBJ2-5	TRBD1	NA	CASKPRDSAQETQYF	TGTGCCAGCAAGCCTCGGGACAGCGCCCAAGAGACCCAGTACTTC
TRBV30	TRBJ1-1	NA	NA	CAWSGSSPEAFF	TGTGCCTGGAGCGGGTCTTCGCCTGAAGCTTTCTTT
TRBV5-1	TRBJ2-1	TRBD1	NA	CASSLDRAYNEQFF	TGCGCCAGCAGCTTAGACAGGGCCTACAATGAGCAGTTCTTC